One sample yielded the 28 T cell receptor beta chains listed below, sequenced in a study of neurological immune-mediated disorders. TCRdb re-analysed the 5' RACE reads in MiXCR, keeping a single row per CDR3 protein. The sample comprises tens of thousands of distinct CDR3 sequences, less than 2% of which are singletons, and 2% to 2.5% rests with the top ten. Material for sequencing was PBMCs. All receptors come from a woman between 40 and 50 years old with multiple sclerosis.

At least ten counts were recorded for this clonotype. The chain recombines TRBV12-3 or TRBV12-4 with TRBJ2-1; D may be TRBD1 (6 bases). This CDR3 contains 15 residues. The V and J ends lost 6 bases and 0 bases respectively, with 12 bases between them. The CDR3 nucleotides are TGTGCCAGCAGCTCCCAGGGGAGCTCCTACAATGAGCAGTTCTTC. Its protein is CASSSQGSSYNEQFF.

This clonotype was seen at least ten times. The chain links TRBV29-1 to TRBJ1-4; D is unresolved. The V end lost 4 bases, the J end lost 0 bases, and 3 bases lay between the germline ends. Per the germline V gene, CDR1 is SQVTM and CDR2 is ANQGSEA. This CDR3 comprises 12 residues. The CDR3 loop is CSVVSTNEKLFF. CDR3 in DNA: TGCAGCGTTGTATCAACTAATGAAAAACTGTTTTTT.

This clonotype showed up many times. CDR3 residues: CASSDWPGYGYTF. In DNA form, the CDR3 reads TGTGCCAGCAGTGACTGGCCAGGCTATGGCTACACCTTC. V gene TRBV6-4 combines with J gene TRBJ1-2; no clear D gene. Trimming left V 1 base short and J 4 bases short, with 7 bases between. There are 13 residues in the CDR3. Germline CDR1 MRHNA, CDR2 SNTAGT.

The V and J genes are TRBV20-1 and TRBJ1-1, with D unclear. This CDR3 region has 10 residues. V was clipped by 0 bases and J by 13 bases, with 9 bases between them. Germline-derived CDR1 and CDR2 are DFQATT and SNEGSKA (reference sequence). This CDR3 is CSARDHTGFF. The CDR3 DNA is TGCAGTGCTAGAGATCACACGGGTTTCTTT.

This clonotype was picked up many times. J is TRBJ2-6 and V is TRBV2, with unresolved D. This CDR3 has 12 amino acids. The ends were cut back, 3 bases at V and 13 bases at J, with 10 bases in the middle. Germline CDR1 SNHLY, CDR2 FYNNEI. The CDR3 coding sequence is TGTGCCAGCAGTGATCGGGCAGAGGTCCTGACTTTC. It yields the protein CASSDRAEVLTF.

In this sample, this clonotype turned up many times. The chain carries TRBV5-1 and TRBJ2-7, with TRBD1 matching over 10 bases. Germline CDR1 is SGHRS and CDR2 is YFSETQ. The CDR3 is 14 amino acids. The ends lost 0 bases at V and 7 bases at J; junction bases unmatched: 4. CDR3 bases: TGCGCCAGCAGCTTGGGACAGGGGGCAGAAGAGCAGTACTTC. The encoded protein is CASSLGQGAEEQYF.

This clonotype came up many times. The chain links TRBV5-1 to TRBJ1-3; tentative D call: TRBD1 (6 bases). V was pared by 0 bases and J by 2 bases, with 15 bases between. The CDR3 has 17 amino acids. Germline lookup yields CDR1 SGHRS and CDR2 YFSETQ. The CDR3 nucleotides read TGCGCCAGCAGCTTGGTTAGGGGGGCGTTGGCTGGAAACACCATATATTTT. Amino acids: CASSLVRGALAGNTIYF. Drawing the rest from reference TRBV5-1 and TRBJ1-3, the complete variable domain is KAGVTQTPRYLIKTRGQQVTLSCSPISGHRSVSWYQQTPGQGLQFLFEYFSETQRNKGNFPGRFSGRQFSNSRSEMNVSTLELGDSALYLCASSLVRGALAGNTIYFGEGSWLTVV.

This clonotype was seen many times. This sequence joins TRBV9 and TRBJ1-5, with a weak D call TRBD1 (5 bases). The V gene lost 4 bases and the J gene lost 6 bases, with 17 bases spanning the gap. Looked up from germline, CDR1 is SGDLS and CDR2 is YYNGEE. The CDR3 contains 15 residues. The CDR3 region is CASSPGTAEVQPQHF. The CDR3 DNA is TGTGCCAGCAGCCCCGGGACCGCCGAGGTTCAGCCCCAGCATTTT.

This clonotype appeared many times. The V and J genes are TRBV5-1 and TRBJ1-6; 9 bases fit TRBD1. The CDR3 has 14 residues. CDR1 and CDR2 from the germline V gene are SGHRS and YFSETQ. V shed 4 bases, J shed 6 bases, and the junction held 2 bases outside the gene matches. CDR3 nucleotides: TGCGCCAGCAGCGTGGACAGGGGTAATTCACCCCTCCACTTT. It codes for CASSVDRGNSPLHF.

The table lists this clonotype with many counts. The chain links TRBV20-1 to TRBJ2-7; D ambiguous. CDR1 and CDR2 from the germline V gene are DFQATT and SNEGSKA (reference sequence). The V gene lost 3 bases and the J gene lost 2 bases, with 11 bases spanning the gap. The CDR3 spans 13 residues. DNA for the CDR3: TGCAGTGCTAGGGGTCTGAATCCCTACGAGCAGTACTTC. Its protein product is CSARGLNPYEQYF.

This clonotype came up many times. The J gene is TRBJ1-1, the V gene TRBV12-5; D is undetermined. V lost 0 bases and J lost 7, with 6 bases in between. Germline CDR1 reads LGHNT; CDR2 reads FRNRAP. The CDR3 extends over 12 amino acids. The DNA of the CDR3 is TGTGCTAGTGGTTTGGTTAAGGGTGAAGCTTTCTTT. Protein product: CASGLVKGEAFF.

There are many counts of this clonotype. This chain uses TRBV12-3 or TRBV12-4 with TRBJ2-2; the D gene is possibly TRBD1 (5 bases). The length of the CDR3 is 13 residues. Trimming stripped 6 bases from V and 7 bases from J, with 12 bases between. The CDR3 sequence is CASSSQGGGELFF. The DNA for the CDR3 is TGTGCCAGCAGCAGTCAGGGTGGCGGGGAGCTGTTTTTT.

This clonotype was seen more than once but under ten times. J is TRBJ1-1 and V is TRBV18; D is uncertain. CDR3 length: 16 amino acids. Germline assignment: CDR1 KGHSH and CDR2 LQKENI. Trimming removed 3 bases from V and 3 bases from J, with 17 bases in between. CDR3 sequence: CASSPGPPGGDTEAFF. CDR3 coding DNA: TGTGCCAGCTCACCCGGGCCTCCCGGCGGGGACACTGAAGCTTTCTTT. Full variable domain (missing parts from reference TRBV18 and TRBJ1-1): NAGVMQNPRHLVRRRGQEARLRCSPMKGHSHVYWYRQLPEEGLKFMVYLQKENIIDESGMPKERFSAEFPKEGPSILRIQQVVRGDSAAYFCASSPGPPGGDTEAFFGQGTRLTVV.

This clonotype was observed many times. The CDR3 is CASSPARDPETQYF. The DNA of the CDR3 is TGTGCCAGCAGCCCCGCCCGGGACCCAGAGACCCAGTACTTC. V gene TRBV3-1 combines with J gene TRBJ2-5, with D possibly being TRBD1 or TRBD2 (5 bases each). The CDR3 runs to 14 residues. CDR1 and CDR2 (germline): LGHDT, YNNKEL (reference sequence). V lost 4 bases to trimming and J lost 4 bases, with 13 bases between them.

This clonotype was detected many times. The chain links TRBV3-1 to TRBJ1-1; D not resolved. The CDR3 loop spans 11 amino acids. Germline V gene sequence: CDR1 LGHDT, CDR2 YNNKEL (reference sequence). V lost 1 base and J 11 bases, leaving 8 bases between the germline ends. The CDR3: CASSQGGRAFF. The DNA for the CDR3 is TGTGCCAGCAGCCAAGGAGGGAGGGCTTTCTTT. Looking up the rest from reference TRBV3-1 and TRBJ1-1 gives the full variable domain: DTAVSQTPKYLVTQMGNDKSIKCEQNLGHDTMYWYKQDSKKFLKIMFSYNNKELIINETVPNRFSPKSPDKAHLNLHINSLELGDSAVYFCASSQGGRAFFGQGTRLTVV.

This clonotype was seen ten or more times. The chain carries TRBV11-2 and TRBJ2-1; D might be TRBD1 (6 bases). V was clipped by 5 bases and J by 5 bases, with 19 bases between them. The length of the CDR3 is 16 residues. Germline CDR1 and CDR2: SGHAT and FQNNGV. The CDR3 loop is CASSPRQVAMHNEQFF. CDR3 in DNA: TGTGCCAGCAGCCCGAGACAGGTGGCAATGCACAATGAGCAGTTCTTC. The whole variable domain, filled in from reference TRBV11-2 and TRBJ2-1, reads EAGVAQSPRYKIIEKRQSVAFWCNPISGHATLYWYQQILGQGPKLLIQFQNNGVVDDSQLPKDRFSAERLKGVDSTLKIQPAKLEDSAVYLCASSPRQVAMHNEQFFGPGTRLTVL.

This clonotype was observed at least ten times. The chain recombines TRBV2 with TRBJ2-1, with a possible D match to TRBD1 (5 bases). CDR3 length: 13 amino acids. CDR1 is SNHLY and CDR2 is FYNNEI in the germline V gene. The V and J ends lost 5 bases and 9 bases respectively, with 14 bases between them. The DNA for the CDR3 is TGTGCCAGCAGTCCTGGGGCGCTTGGTGAGCAGTTCTTC. Its protein is CASSPGALGEQFF. The full variable domain, its missing parts supplied by reference TRBV2 and TRBJ2-1, is EPEVTQTPSHQVTQMGQEVILRCVPISNHLYFYWYRQILGQKVEFLVSFYNNEISEKSEIFDDQFSVERPDGSNFTLKIRSTKLEDSAMYFCASSPGALGEQFFGPGTRLTVL.

In its sample, this clonotype was seen many times. The chain carries TRBV3-1 and TRBJ2-2; D remains ambiguous. The CDR3 is 15 amino acids. Trimming cost V 3 bases and J 1 base, with 9 bases left between them. Germline values: CDR1 LGHDT, CDR2 YNNKEL (reference sequence). CDR3 DNA: TGTGCCAGCAGCCAGTTCCGGAGGAACACCGGGGAGCTGTTTTTT. This gives the protein CASSQFRRNTGELFF.

This clonotype has at least ten counts. The chain recombines TRBV29-1 with TRBJ1-2; the D is unclear. The ends were cut back, 5 bases at V and 6 bases at J, with 16 bases in the middle. The CDR3 covers 13 residues. Germline V lookup: CDR1 SQVTM, CDR2 ANQGSEA. CDR3 in amino acids: CSVPAYPKNGYTF. CDR3 DNA sequence: TGCAGCGTTCCGGCTTATCCAAAGAATGGCTACACCTTC. Based on the CDR3 plus reference TRBV29-1 and TRBJ1-2, the full variable domain is SAVISQKPSRDICQRGTSLTIQCQVDSQVTMMFWYRQQPGQSLTLIATANQGSEATYESGFVIDKFPISRPNLTFSTLTVSNMSPEDSSIYLCSVPAYPKNGYTFGSGTRLTVV.

Ten or more counts support this clonotype. The chain joins TRBV7-2 to TRBJ2-1; D call uncertain. From germline, CDR1 is SGHTA and CDR2 FQGNSA. Trimming shortened V by 1 base and J by 4 bases, and 11 bases separated the two germline ends. CDR3 length: 15 amino acids. The CDR3 DNA reads TGTGCCAGCAGCTTAGGCGTGGCTACTTACAATGAGCAGTTCTTC. This gives the protein CASSLGVATYNEQFF.

This clonotype was recorded many times. The V call is TRBV9, the J call TRBJ2-2, with D unresolved. Germline lookup yields CDR1 SGDLS and CDR2 YYNGEE. The CDR3 length is 15 residues. V lost 0 bases and J lost 4, with 10 bases in between. The CDR3 sequence is CASSVEVTPTGELFF. The CDR3 bases are TGTGCCAGCAGCGTAGAAGTGACACCCACCGGGGAGCTGTTTTTT.

This clonotype was detected ten times or more. The V and J genes are TRBV20-1 and TRBJ1-1; D is unclear. V was cut by 3 bases and J by 5 bases, with 10 bases left in between. This CDR3 contains 12 residues. Germline CDR1 and CDR2: DFQATT and SNEGSKA (reference sequence). CDR3 protein: CSASADMTEAFF. The CDR3 DNA sequence: TGCAGTGCTAGTGCCGATATGACTGAAGCTTTCTTT.

This clonotype was seen ten or more times. This chain uses TRBV6-6 with TRBJ1-6; 9 bases line up with TRBD1. Germline loops: CDR1 MNHNY, CDR2 SVGAGI (reference sequence). The CDR3 loop spans 16 amino acids. Trimming cost V 6 bases and J 8 bases; bases outside gene matches: 11. CDR3 DNA sequence: TGTGCCAGCAGATTAACAGGGGGCACTACGGATTCACCCCTCCACTTT. This gives the protein CASRLTGGTTDSPLHF.

This clonotype was counted many times. This chain joins TRBV7-9 and TRBJ1-1; unclear D gene. V dropped 1 base and J dropped 4 bases, with 10 bases sitting between them. Germline CDR1 and CDR2: SEHNR and FQNEAQ (reference sequence). The length of the CDR3 is 14 residues. CDR3 protein: CASSLGGWATEAFF. The CDR3 DNA sequence: TGTGCCAGCAGCTTAGGAGGGTGGGCCACTGAAGCTTTCTTT.

This clonotype was detected many times. This rearrangement joins TRBV7-8 to TRBJ2-7, with D uncertain. This CDR3 has 12 residues. Looked up from germline, CDR1 is SGHVS and CDR2 is FQNEAQ. The ends were cut back, 2 bases at V and 7 bases at J, with 9 bases in the middle. CDR3 region: CASSLPPGEQYF. DNA for the CDR3: TGTGCCAGCAGCTTACCGCCGGGTGAGCAGTACTTC. Drawing the rest from reference TRBV7-8 and TRBJ2-7, the complete variable domain is GAGVSQSPRYKVAKRGQDVALRCDPISGHVSLFWYQQALGQGPEFLTYFQNEAQLDKSGLPSDRFFAERPEGSVSTLKIQRTQQEDSAVYLCASSLPPGEQYFGPGTRLTVT.

This clonotype was picked up many times. The chain employs TRBV5-1 and TRBJ1-1, with D possibly matching TRBD1 (5 bases). V dropped 4 bases and J dropped 1 base, with 8 bases sitting between them. CDR3 length: 13 residues. Germline assignment: CDR1 SGHRS and CDR2 YFSETQ. The CDR3: CASSRDSNTEAFF. CDR3 coding DNA: TGCGCCAGCAGCAGGGACTCGAACACTGAAGCTTTCTTT.

This clonotype has ten or more counts. V and J are TRBV19 and TRBJ1-5; D gene ambiguous. The germline gives CDR1 LNHDA, CDR2 SQIVND (reference sequence). V lost 4 bases to trimming and J lost 5 bases, with 9 bases between them. The CDR3 loop spans 13 amino acids. The CDR3 DNA reads TGTGCCAGTAGTAGGGCAGAGTATCAGCCCCAGCATTTT. Its translation: CASSRAEYQPQHF.

In its sample, this clonotype was seen many times. The V gene is TRBV7-9, the J gene TRBJ2-7; D unresolved. Germline V gives CDR1 SEHNR, CDR2 FQNEAQ (reference sequence). V shed 1 base and J shed 3 bases, with 13 bases lying between them. This CDR3 comprises 15 residues. CDR3 in amino acids: CASSLDDGLGYEQYF. CDR3 DNA: TGTGCCAGCAGCTTAGATGACGGATTAGGCTACGAGCAGTACTTC.